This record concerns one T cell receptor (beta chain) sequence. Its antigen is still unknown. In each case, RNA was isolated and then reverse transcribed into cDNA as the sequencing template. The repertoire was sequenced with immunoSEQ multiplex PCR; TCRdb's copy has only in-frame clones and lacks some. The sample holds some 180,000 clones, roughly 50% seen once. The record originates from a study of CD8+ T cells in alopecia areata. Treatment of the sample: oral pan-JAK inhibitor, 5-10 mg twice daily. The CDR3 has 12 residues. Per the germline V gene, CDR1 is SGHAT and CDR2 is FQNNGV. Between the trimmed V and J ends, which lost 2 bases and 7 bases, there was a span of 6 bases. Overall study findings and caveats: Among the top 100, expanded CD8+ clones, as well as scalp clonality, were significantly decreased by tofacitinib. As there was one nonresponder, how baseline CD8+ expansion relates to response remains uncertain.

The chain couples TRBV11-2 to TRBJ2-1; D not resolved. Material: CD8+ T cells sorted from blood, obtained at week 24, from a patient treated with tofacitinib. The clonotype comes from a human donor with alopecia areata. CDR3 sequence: CASSLMANEQFF. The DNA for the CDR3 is TGTGCCAGCAGCTTAATGGCGAATGAGCAGTTCTTC.